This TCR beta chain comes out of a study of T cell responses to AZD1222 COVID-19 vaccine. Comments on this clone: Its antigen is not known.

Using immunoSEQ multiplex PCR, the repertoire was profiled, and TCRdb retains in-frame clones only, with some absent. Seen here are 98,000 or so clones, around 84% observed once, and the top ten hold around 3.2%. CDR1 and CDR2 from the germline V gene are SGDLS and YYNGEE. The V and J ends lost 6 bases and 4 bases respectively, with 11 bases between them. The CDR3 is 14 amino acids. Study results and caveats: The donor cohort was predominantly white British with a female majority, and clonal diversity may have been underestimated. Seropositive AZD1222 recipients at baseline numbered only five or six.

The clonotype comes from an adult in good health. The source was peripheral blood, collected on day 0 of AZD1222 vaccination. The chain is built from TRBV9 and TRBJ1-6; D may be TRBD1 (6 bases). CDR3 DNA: TGTGCCAGCAAGCAGGGGTCTTATAATTCACCCCTCCACTTT. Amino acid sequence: CASKQGSYNSPLHF.